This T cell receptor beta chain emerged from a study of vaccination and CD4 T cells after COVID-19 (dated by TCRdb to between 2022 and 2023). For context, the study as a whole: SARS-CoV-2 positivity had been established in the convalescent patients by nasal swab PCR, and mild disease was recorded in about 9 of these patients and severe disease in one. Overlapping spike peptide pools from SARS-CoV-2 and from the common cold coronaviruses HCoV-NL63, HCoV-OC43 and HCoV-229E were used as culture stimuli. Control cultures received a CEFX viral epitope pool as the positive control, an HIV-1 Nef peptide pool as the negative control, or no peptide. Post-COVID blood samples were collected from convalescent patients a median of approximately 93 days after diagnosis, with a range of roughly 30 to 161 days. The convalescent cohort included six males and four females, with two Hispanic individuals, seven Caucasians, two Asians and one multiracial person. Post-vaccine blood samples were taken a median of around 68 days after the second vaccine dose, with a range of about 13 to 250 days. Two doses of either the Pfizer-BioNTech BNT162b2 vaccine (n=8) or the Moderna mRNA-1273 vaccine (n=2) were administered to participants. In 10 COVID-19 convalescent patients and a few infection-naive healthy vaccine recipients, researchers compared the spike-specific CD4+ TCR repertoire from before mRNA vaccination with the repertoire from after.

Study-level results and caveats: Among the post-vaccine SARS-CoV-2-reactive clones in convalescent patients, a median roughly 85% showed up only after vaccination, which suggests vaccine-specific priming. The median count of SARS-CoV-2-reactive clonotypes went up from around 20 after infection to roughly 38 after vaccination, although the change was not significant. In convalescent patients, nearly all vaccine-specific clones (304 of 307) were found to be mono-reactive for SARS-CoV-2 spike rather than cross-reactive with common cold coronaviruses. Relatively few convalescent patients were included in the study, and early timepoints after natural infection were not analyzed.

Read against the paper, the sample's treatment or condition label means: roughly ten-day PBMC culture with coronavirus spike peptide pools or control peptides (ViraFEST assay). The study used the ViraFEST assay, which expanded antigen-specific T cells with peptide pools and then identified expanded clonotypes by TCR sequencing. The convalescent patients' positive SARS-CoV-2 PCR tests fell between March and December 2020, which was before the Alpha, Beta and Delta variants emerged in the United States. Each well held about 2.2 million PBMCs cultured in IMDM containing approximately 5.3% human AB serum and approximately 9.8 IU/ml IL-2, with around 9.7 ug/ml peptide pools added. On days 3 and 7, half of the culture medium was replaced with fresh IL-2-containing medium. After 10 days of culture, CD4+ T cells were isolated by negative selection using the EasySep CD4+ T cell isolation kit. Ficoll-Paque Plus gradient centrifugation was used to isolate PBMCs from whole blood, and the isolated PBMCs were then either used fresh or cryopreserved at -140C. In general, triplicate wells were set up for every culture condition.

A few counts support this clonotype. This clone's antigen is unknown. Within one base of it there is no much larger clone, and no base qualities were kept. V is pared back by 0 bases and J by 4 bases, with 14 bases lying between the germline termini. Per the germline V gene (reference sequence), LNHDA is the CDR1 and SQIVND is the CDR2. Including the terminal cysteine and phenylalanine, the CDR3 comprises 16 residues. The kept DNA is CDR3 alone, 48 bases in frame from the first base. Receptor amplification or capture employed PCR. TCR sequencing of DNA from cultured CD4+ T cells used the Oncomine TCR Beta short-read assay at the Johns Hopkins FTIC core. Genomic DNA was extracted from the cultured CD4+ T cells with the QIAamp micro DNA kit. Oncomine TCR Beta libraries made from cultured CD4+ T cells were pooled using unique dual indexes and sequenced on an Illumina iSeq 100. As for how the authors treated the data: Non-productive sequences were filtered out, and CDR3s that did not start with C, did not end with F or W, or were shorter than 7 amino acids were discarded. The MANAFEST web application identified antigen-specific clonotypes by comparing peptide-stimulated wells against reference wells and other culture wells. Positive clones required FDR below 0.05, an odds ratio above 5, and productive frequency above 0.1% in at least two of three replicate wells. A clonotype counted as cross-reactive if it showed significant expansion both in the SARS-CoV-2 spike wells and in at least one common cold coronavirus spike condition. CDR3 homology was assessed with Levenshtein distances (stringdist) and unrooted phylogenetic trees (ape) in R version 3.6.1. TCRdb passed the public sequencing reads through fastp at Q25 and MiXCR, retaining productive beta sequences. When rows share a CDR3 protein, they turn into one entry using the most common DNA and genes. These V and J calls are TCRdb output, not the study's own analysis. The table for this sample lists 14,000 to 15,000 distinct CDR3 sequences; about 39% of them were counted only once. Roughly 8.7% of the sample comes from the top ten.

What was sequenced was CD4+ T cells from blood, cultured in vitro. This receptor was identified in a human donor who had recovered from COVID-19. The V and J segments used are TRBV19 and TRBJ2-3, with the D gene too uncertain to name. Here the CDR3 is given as CASSIDLGAFSDTQYF. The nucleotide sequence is TGTGCCAGTAGTATAGATCTTGGAGCATTTTCAGATACGCAGTATTTT.